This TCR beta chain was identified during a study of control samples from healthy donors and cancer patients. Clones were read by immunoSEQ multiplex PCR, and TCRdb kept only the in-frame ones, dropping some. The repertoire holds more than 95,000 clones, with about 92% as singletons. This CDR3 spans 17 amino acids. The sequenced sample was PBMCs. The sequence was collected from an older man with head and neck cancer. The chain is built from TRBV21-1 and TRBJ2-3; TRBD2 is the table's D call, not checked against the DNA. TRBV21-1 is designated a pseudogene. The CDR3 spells CASRKGVRTKLSDTQYF. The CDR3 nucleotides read TGTGCCAGCAGGAAAGGAGTGAGAACTAAATTGTCAGATACGCAGTATTTT.